Presented here are 14 T cell receptor beta chains from one specimen sequenced in a study of T cell repertoires in cytomegalovirus infection. MiXCR, run by TCRdb on the reads, gives a single entry per CDR3 protein. The table includes around 450,000 distinct CDR3 sequences, about 33% detected once. The material sequenced was PBMCs. These receptors were obtained from a human donor in good health (CMV status not recorded). Some clones in this sample may be carry-over from other donors' samples.

In this sample, this clonotype turned up many times. The gene calls are TRBV7-9 and TRBJ2-7, with D possibly being TRBD2 (5 bases). This CDR3 comprises 15 residues. Germline assignment: CDR1 SEHNR and CDR2 FQNEAQ (reference sequence). V lost 1 base, J lost 2 bases, and 12 bases lay in between. The CDR3: CASSLGSGSAYEQYF. As DNA, the CDR3 is TGTGCCAGCAGCTTAGGTTCGGGGTCCGCCTACGAGCAGTACTTC.

This clonotype was counted ten times or more. J is TRBJ1-4 and V is TRBV4-1, with TRBD1 matching over 8 bases. The CDR3 runs to 15 residues. Germline V CDR1 and CDR2: MGHRA, YSYEKL. J lost 5 bases, V lost 0 bases, and 2 bases had no gene match. The CDR3 region is CASSQEQGANEKLFF. DNA of the CDR3: TGCGCCAGCAGCCAAGAGCAGGGGGCGAATGAAAAACTGTTTTTT.

This clonotype was observed a handful of times. This chain uses TRBV5-1 with TRBJ1-4; D is undetermined. The CDR3 is 14 amino acids. V lost 3 bases to trimming and J lost 7 bases, with 13 bases between them. Germline V CDR1 and CDR2: SGHRS, YFSETQ. CDR3 coding DNA: TGCGCCAGCAGCTCGCGCGACCCTGGTGAAAAACTGTTTTTT. This codes for CASSSRDPGEKLFF. Combining the CDR3 with reference TRBV5-1 and TRBJ1-4 gives the whole variable domain KAGVTQTPRYLIKTRGQQVTLSCSPISGHRSVSWYQQTPGQGLQFLFEYFSETQRNKGNFPGRFSGRQFSNSRSEMNVSTLELGDSALYLCASSSRDPGEKLFFGSGTQLSVL.

The rearrangement links TRBV4-1 to TRBJ2-7; TRBD1 or TRBD2 may be the D gene (5 bases each). Germline V gives CDR1 MGHRA, CDR2 YSYEKL. Trimming shortened V by 3 bases and J by 2 bases, and 11 bases separated the two germline ends. The CDR3 runs 14 residues. CDR3 bases: TGCGCCAGCAGCCATGGGACGGGCACCTACGAGCAGTACTTC. Protein: CASSHGTGTYEQYF.

This clonotype was counted many times. The chain is built from TRBV7-6 and TRBJ1-4, with D maybe TRBD1 (5 bases). Germline CDR1 SGHVS, CDR2 FNYEAQ. The CDR3 spans 14 residues. Between the trimmed V and J ends, which lost 5 bases and 3 bases, there was a span of 10 bases. The CDR3 reads CASSLTGSNEKLFF. CDR3 DNA sequence: TGTGCCAGCAGCCTCACAGGTTCTAATGAAAAACTGTTTTTT.

This sequence joins TRBV4-2 and TRBJ1-2, with D possibly being TRBD1 (5 bases). Looked up from germline, CDR1 is LGHNA and CDR2 is YNFKEQ. The V end was cut by 1 base, the J end by 3 bases, with 18 bases between. CDR3 length: 17 amino acids. For the CDR3, the DNA is TGTGCCAGCAGCCAAGGGGATTGGGAGGGGCGACACTATGGCTACACCTTC. Translated, it gives CASSQGDWEGRHYGYTF.

Points on this clonotype: This CDR3 is missing its conserved last phenylalanine or tryptophan, likely due to a read error. The DNA is left out, because the CDR3 cannot be placed on it with certainty; the CDR3 is given as TCRdb lists it. The chain joins TRBV7-9 to TRBJ1-6; the D segment call TRBD1 is taken from the table without a DNA check. CDR1 is SEHNR and CDR2 is FQNEAQ in the germline V gene (reference sequence). The CDR3 spans 15 residues, counting both ends. This CDR3 is CASSIGQGAYSPLRS.

The table lists this clonotype with a count of one. The chain combines TRBV5-1 with TRBJ1-3; possible D gene TRBD1, 6 bases. This CDR3 has 15 residues. Germline V gene lookup returns CDR1 SGHRS and CDR2 YFSETQ. V dropped 0 bases and J dropped 2 bases, with 9 bases sitting between them. The CDR3 DNA follows: TGCGCCAGCAGCTTGGGGAGACAGGCTGGAAACACCATATATTTT. It translates to CASSLGRQAGNTIYF.

Notes on this clonotype: A junction boundary mismatches the germline segment, possibly from a read error. This chain uses TRBV15 with TRBJ2-7; D may be TRBD1 or TRBD2 (5 bases each). From germline, CDR1 is LNHNV and CDR2 YYDKDF (reference sequence). The CDR3 covers 16 residues. In DNA, the CDR3 is TGTGCCACCAGCGGGGGACGGGACGGTAGCTCCTACGAGCAGGACTTC. The encoded protein is CATSGGRDGSSYEQDF.

This clonotype was counted many times. The DNA of the CDR3 is TGTGCCAGCAGCATACAGGGTCGTTCACCCCTCCACTTT. This translates into CASSIQGRSPLHF. J is TRBJ1-6 and V is TRBV7-2; tentatively, D is TRBD1 (6 bases). The germline V gene encodes CDR1 SGHTA and CDR2 FQGNSA. The V end lost 5 bases, the J end lost 9 bases, and 11 bases lay between the germline ends. The CDR3 extends over 13 amino acids.

This clonotype was recorded at least ten times. J is TRBJ2-2 and V is TRBV7-2, with D perhaps TRBD2 (6 bases). Germline V gene lookup returns CDR1 SGHTA and CDR2 FQGNSA. V was shortened by 6 bases and J by 7 bases, with 9 bases between the two germline ends. This CDR3 contains 12 residues. CDR3 residues: CASRGGGGELFF. The DNA for the CDR3 is TGTGCCAGCAGGGGGGGAGGCGGGGAGCTGTTTTTT.

This clonotype came up many times. This rearrangement joins TRBV7-8 to TRBJ1-5; D remains unclear. The V gene lost 2 bases and the J gene lost 2 bases, with 10 bases spanning the gap. CDR3 size: 15 residues. Germline V CDR1 and CDR2: SGHVS, FQNEAQ. The CDR3 sequence: CASSLRASGNQPQHF. As DNA, the CDR3 is TGTGCCAGCAGCTTACGTGCAAGTGGCAATCAGCCCCAGCATTTT.

CDR3 DNA sequence: TGTGCCAGCAGTGAGCAACAGGAGCCCTACGAGCAGTACTTC. Amino acid sequence: CASSEQQEPYEQYF. The chain has TRBV6-1 and TRBJ2-7, with D possibly matching TRBD1 (5 bases). Trimming left V 3 bases short and J 2 bases short, with 11 bases between. The CDR3 has 14 amino acids. The germline CDR1 and CDR2 sequences are MNHNS and SASEGT.

The DNA for the CDR3 is TGTGCCAGCAGTCCCCTTGCGGGCGCCGGCTATGGCTACACCTTC. The encoded protein is CASSPLAGAGYGYTF. The rearrangement joins TRBV27 to TRBJ1-2; D is unresolved. The CDR3 covers 15 residues. The germline CDR1 and CDR2 sequences are MNHEY and SMNVEV (reference sequence). The V end was cut by 5 bases, the J end by 4 bases, with 17 bases between.